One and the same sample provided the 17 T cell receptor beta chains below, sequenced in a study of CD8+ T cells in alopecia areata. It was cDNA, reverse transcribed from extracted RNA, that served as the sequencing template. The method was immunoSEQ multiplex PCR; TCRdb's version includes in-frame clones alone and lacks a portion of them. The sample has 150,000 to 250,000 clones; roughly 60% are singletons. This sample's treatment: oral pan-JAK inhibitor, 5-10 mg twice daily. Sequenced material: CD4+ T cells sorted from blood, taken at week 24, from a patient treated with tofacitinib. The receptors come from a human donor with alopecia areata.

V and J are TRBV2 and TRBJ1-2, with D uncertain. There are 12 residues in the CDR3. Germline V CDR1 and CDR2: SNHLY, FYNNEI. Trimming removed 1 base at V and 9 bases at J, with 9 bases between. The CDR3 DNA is TGTGCCAGCAGTGAAGTGGTCACAAGCTACACCTTC. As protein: CASSEVVTSYTF.

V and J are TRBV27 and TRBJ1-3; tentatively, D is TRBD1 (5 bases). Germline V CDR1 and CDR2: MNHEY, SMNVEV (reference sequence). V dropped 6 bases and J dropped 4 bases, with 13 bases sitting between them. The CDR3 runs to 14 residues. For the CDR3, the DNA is TGTGCCAGCAGACTTCAGGGTTCGGGAAACACCATATATTTT. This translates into CASRLQGSGNTIYF.

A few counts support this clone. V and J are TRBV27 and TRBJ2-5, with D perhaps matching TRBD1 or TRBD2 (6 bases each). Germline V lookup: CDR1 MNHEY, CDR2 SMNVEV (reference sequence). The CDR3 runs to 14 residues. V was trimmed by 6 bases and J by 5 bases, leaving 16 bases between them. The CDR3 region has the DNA TGTGCCAGCAGGAAGACTAGAGGGGGGGAGACCCAGTACTTC. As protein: CASRKTRGGETQYF.

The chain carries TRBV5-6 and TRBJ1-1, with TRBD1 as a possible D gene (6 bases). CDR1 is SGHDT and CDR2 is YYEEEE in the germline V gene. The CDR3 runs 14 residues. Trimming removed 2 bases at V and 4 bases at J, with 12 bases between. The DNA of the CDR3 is TGTGCCAGCAGCTTTCGGGGGCTGGGCACTGAAGCTTTCTTT. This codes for CASSFRGLGTEAFF.

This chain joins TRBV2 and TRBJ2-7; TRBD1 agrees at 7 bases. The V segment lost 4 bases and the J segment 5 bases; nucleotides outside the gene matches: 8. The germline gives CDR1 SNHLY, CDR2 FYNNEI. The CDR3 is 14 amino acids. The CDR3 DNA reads TGTGCCAGCAGTGTAAGGGGGCGCGTCCACGAGCAGTACTTC. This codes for CASSVRGRVHEQYF.

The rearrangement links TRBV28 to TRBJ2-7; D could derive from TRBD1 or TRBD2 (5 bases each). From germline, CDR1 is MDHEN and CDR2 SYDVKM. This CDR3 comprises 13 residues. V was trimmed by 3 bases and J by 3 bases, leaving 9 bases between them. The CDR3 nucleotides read TGTGCCAGCAGTTTGGGGGATGACTACGAGCAGTACTTC. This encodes CASSLGDDYEQYF.

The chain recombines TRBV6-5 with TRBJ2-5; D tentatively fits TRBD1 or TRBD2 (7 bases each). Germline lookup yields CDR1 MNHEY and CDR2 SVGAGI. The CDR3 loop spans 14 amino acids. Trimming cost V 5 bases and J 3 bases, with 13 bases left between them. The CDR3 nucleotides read TGTGCCAGCAGTAGCGGGACAGTTGAAGAGACCCAGTACTTC. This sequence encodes CASSSGTVEETQYF.

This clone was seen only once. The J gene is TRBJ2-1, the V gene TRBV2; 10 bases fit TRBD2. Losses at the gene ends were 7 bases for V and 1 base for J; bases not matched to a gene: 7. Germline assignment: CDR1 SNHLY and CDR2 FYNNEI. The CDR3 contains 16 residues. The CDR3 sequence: CASTRGSGRSYNEQFF. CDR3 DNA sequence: TGTGCCAGCACCCGGGGTAGCGGGAGGTCCTACAATGAGCAGTTCTTC.

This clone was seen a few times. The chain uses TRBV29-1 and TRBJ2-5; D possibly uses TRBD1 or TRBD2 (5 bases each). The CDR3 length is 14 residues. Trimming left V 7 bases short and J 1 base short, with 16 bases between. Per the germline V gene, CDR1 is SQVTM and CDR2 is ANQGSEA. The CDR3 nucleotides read TGCAGCGCCCCCCGCCCCGGGGCCCAAGAGACCCAGTACTTC. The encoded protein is CSAPRPGAQETQYF.

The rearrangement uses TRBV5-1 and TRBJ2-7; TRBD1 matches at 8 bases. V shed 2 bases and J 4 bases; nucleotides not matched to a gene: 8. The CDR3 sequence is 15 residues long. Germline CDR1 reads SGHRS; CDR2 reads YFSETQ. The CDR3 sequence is CASSFGTGGVYEQYF. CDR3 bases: TGCGCCAGCAGCTTTGGAACAGGGGGAGTGTACGAGCAGTACTTC.

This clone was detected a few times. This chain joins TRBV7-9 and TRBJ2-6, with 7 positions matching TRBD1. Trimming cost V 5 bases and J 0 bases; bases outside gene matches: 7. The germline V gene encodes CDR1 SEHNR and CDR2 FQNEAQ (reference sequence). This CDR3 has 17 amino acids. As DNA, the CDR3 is TGTGCCAGCAGCCCCGGACAGGCCCGCTCTGGGGCCAACGTCCTGACTTTC. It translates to CASSPGQARSGANVLTF.

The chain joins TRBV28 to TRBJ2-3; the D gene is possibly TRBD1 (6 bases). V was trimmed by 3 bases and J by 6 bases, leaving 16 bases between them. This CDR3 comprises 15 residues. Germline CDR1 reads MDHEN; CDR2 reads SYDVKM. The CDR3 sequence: CASSFLGQGTDTQYF. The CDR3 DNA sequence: TGTGCCAGCAGTTTCTTGGGCCAGGGGACGGATACGCAGTATTTT.

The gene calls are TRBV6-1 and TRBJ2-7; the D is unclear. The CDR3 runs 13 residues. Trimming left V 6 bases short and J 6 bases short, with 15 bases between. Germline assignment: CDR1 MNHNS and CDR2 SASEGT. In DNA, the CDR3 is TGTGCCAGCAGCCTAGAAGGACGTGTCGAGCAGTACTTC. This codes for CASSLEGRVEQYF.

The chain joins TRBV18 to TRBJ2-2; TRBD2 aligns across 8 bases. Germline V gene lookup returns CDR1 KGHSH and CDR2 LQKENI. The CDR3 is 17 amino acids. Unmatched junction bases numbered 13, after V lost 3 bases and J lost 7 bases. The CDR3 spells CASSPGLDAALGGELFF. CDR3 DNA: TGTGCCAGCTCACCGGGACTAGACGCGGCGTTGGGCGGGGAGCTGTTTTTT.

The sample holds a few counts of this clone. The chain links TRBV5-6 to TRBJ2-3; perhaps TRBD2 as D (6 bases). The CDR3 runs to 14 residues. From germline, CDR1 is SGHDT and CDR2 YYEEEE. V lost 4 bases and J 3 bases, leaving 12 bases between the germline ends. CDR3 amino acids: CASSPGGITDTQYF. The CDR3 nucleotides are TGTGCCAGCAGCCCCGGCGGGATAACAGATACGCAGTATTTT.

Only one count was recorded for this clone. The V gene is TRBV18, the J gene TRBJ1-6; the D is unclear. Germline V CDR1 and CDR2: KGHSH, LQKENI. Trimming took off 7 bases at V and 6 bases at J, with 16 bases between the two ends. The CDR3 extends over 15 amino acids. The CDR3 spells CASLSSRSGNSPLHF. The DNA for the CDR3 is TGTGCCAGCTTATCGTCCCGCTCGGGTAATTCACCCCTCCACTTT.

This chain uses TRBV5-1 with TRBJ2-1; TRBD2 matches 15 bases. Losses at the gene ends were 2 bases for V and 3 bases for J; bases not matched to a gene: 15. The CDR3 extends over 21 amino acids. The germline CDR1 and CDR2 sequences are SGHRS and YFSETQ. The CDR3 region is CASSFTGVTGTSGGHYNEQFF. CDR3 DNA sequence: TGCGCCAGCAGCTTTACCGGAGTTACCGGGACTAGCGGGGGGCACTACAATGAGCAGTTCTTC.